This T cell receptor beta chain was sequenced for a study of cytomegalovirus exposure and HLA in healthy donors. It was with 60 Vbeta and 13 Jbeta primers that the PCR ran. Repertoires were generated with immunoSEQ multiplex PCR, while TCRdb's copy carries only in-frame clones and drops some. Among 150,000 to 200,000 clones listed, around 80% were seen once. Trimming took off 1 base at V and 0 bases at J, with 10 bases between the two ends. This CDR3 comprises 15 residues. The germline V gene encodes CDR1 LGHNA and CDR2 YNFKEQ. V gene TRBV4-2 combines with J gene TRBJ2-7; a weak D match, TRBD1 (6 bases). The source of this sequence is a young man in good health and CMV-seronegative. Sequencing was performed on PBMCs. CDR3 sequence reads: CASSQGTASSYEQYF. DNA for the CDR3: TGTGCCAGCAGCCAAGGGACAGCGAGCTCCTACGAGCAGTACTTC.